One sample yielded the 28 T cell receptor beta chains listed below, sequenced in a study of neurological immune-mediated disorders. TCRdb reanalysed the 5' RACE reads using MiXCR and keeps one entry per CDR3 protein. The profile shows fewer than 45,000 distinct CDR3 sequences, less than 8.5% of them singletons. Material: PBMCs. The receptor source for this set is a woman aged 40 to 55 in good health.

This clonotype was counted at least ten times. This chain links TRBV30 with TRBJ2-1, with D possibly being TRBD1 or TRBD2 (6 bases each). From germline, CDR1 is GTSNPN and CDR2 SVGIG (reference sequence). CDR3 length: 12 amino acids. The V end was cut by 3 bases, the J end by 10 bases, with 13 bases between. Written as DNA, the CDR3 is TGTGCCTGGAGGGGAGGACAGCGCGAGCAGTTCTTC. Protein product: CAWRGGQREQFF.

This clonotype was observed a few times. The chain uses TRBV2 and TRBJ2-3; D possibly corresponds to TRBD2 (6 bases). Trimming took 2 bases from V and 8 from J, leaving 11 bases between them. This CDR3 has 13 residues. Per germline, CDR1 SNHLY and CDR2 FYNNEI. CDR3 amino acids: CASSESSAATQYF. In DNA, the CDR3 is TGTGCCAGCAGTGAATCTAGCGCGGCTACGCAGTATTTT.

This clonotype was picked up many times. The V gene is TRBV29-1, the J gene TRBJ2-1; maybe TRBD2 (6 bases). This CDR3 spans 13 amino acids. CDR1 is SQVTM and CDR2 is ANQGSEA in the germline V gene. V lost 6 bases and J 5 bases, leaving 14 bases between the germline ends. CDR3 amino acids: CSVIPTGDNEQFF. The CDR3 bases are TGCAGCGTCATTCCCACGGGGGACAATGAGCAGTTCTTC.

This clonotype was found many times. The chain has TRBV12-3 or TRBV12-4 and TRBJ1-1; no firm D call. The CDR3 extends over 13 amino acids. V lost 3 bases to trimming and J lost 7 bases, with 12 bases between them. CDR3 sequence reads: CASSLSTRVEAFF. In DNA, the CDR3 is TGTGCCAGCAGTTTGTCTACGCGGGTTGAAGCTTTCTTT.

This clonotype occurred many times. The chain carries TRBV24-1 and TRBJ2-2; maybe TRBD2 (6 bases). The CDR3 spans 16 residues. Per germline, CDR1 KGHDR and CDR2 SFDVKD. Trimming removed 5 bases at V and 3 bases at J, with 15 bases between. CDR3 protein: CATSVEGRLDTGELFF. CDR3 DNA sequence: TGTGCCACCAGTGTGGAGGGGAGGCTCGACACCGGGGAGCTGTTTTTT.

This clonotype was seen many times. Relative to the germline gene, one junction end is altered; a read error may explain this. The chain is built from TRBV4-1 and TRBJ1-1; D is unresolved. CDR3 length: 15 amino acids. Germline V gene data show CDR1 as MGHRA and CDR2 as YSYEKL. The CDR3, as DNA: TGCGCCAACAGCCAAGCCGAAAGAAGCGTCACTGAAGCTTTCTTT. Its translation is CANSQAERSVTEAFF.

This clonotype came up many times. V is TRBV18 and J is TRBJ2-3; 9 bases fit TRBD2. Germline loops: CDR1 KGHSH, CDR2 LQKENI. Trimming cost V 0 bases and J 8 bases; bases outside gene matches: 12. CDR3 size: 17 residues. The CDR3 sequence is CASSPPGSGRTLRTQYF. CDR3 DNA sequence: TGTGCCAGCTCACCACCCGGGAGCGGGAGGACTCTGCGTACGCAGTATTTT.

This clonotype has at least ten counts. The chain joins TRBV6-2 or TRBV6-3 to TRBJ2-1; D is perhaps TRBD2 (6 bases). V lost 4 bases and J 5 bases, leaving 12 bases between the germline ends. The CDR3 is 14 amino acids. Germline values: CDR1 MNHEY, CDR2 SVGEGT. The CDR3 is CASSWRGSNNEQFF. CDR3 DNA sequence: TGTGCCAGCAGTTGGAGGGGTTCCAACAATGAGCAGTTCTTC.

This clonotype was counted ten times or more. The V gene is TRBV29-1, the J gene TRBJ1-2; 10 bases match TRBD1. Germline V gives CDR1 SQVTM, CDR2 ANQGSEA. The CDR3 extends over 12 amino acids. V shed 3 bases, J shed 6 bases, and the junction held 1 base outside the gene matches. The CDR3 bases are TGCAGCGTTGAGGGACAGGGGCATGGCTACACCTTC. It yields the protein CSVEGQGHGYTF.

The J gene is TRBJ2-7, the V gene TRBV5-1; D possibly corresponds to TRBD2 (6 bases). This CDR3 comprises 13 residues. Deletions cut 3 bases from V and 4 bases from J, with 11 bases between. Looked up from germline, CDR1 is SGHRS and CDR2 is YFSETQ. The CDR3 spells CASSWRAGYEQYF. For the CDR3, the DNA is TGCGCCAGCAGCTGGAGGGCCGGGTACGAGCAGTACTTC. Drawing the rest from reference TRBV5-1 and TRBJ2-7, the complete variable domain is KAGVTQTPRYLIKTRGQQVTLSCSPISGHRSVSWYQQTPGQGLQFLFEYFSETQRNKGNFPGRFSGRQFSNSRSEMNVSTLELGDSALYLCASSWRAGYEQYFGPGTRLTVT.

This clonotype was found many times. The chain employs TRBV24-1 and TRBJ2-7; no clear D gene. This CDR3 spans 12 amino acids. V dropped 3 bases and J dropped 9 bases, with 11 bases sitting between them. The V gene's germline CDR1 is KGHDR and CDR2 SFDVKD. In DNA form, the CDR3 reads TGTGCCACCAGTGATAGCGACCGGAGGCAGTACTTC. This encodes CATSDSDRRQYF.

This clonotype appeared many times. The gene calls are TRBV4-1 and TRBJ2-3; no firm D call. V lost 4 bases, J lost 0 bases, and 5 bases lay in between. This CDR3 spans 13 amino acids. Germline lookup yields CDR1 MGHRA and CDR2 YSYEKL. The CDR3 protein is CASSLRSTDTQYF. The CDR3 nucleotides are TGCGCCAGCAGCCTCAGAAGCACAGATACGCAGTATTTT.

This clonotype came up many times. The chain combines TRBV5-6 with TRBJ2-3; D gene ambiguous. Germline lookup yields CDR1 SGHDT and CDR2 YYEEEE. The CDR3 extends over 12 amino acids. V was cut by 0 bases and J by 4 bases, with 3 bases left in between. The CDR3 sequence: CASSLAADTQYF. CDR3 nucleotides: TGTGCCAGCAGCTTGGCGGCAGATACGCAGTATTTT.

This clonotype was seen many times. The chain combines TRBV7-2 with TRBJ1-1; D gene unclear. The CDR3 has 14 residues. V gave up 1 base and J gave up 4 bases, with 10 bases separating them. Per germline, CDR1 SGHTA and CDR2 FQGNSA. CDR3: CASSLVLSGTEAFF. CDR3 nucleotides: TGTGCCAGCAGCTTAGTTCTGTCGGGCACTGAAGCTTTCTTT.

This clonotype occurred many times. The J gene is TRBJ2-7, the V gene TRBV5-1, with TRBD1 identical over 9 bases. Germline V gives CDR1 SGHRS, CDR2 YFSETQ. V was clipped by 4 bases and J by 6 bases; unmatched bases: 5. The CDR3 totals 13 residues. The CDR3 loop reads CASSAGQGGEQYF. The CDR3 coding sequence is TGCGCCAGCAGCGCGGGACAGGGTGGCGAGCAGTACTTC.

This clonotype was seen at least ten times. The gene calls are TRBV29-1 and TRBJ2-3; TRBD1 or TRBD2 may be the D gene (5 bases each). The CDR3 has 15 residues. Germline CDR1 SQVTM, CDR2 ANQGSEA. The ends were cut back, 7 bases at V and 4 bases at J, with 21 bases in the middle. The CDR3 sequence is CSAALWQGAADTQYF. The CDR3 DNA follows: TGCAGCGCTGCCCTCTGGCAGGGAGCCGCAGATACGCAGTATTTT.

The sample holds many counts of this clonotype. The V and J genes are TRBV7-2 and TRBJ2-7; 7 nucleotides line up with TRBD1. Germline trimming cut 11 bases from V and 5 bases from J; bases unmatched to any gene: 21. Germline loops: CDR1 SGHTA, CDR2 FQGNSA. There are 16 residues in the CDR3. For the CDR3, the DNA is TGTGCCCGGCTGGCTGGAAACCAGACAGGGTGCAACGAGCAGTACGTC. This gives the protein CARLAGNQTGCNEQYV.

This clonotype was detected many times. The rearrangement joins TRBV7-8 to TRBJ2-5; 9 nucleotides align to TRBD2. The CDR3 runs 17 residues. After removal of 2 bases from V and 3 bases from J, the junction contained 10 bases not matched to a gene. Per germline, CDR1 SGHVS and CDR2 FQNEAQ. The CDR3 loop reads CASSLNPGASGEETQYF. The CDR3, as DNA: TGTGCCAGCAGCTTAAACCCGGGGGCTAGCGGGGAAGAGACCCAGTACTTC.

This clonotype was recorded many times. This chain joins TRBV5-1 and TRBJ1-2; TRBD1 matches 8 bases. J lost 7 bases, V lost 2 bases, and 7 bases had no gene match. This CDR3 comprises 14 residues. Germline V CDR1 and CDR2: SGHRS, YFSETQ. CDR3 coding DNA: TGCGCCAGCAGCTTAATGGGACAGGACTCTGGCTACACCTTC. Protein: CASSLMGQDSGYTF. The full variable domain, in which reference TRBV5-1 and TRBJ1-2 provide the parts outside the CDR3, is KAGVTQTPRYLIKTRGQQVTLSCSPISGHRSVSWYQQTPGQGLQFLFEYFSETQRNKGNFPGRFSGRQFSNSRSEMNVSTLELGDSALYLCASSLMGQDSGYTFGSGTRLTVV.

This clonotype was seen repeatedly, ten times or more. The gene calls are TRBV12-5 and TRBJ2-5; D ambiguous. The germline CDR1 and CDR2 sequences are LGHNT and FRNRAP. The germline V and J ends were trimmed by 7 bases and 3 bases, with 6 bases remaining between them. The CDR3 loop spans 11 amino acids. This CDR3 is CASAVEETQYF. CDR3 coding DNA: TGTGCTAGTGCAGTTGAAGAGACCCAGTACTTC.

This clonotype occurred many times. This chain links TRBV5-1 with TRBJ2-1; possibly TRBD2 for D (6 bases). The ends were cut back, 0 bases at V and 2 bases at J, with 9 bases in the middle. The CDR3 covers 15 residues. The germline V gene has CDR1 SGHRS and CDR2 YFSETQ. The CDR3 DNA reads TGCGCCAGCAGCTTGGTGGAGGGAACCTACAATGAGCAGTTCTTC. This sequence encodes CASSLVEGTYNEQFF.

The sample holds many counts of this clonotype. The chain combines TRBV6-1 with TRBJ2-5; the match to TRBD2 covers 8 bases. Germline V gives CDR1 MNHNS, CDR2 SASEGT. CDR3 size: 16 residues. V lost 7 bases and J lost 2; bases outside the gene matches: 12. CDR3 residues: CASTRGGTPIQETQYF. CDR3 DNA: TGTGCCAGCACACGGGGGGGTACCCCGATTCAAGAGACCCAGTACTTC.

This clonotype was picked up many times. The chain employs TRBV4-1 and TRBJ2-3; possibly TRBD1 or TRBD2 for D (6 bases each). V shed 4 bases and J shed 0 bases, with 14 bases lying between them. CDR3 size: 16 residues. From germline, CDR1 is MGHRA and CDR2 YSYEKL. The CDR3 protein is CASSPKGGGSTDTQYF. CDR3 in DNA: TGCGCCAGCAGCCCGAAAGGGGGAGGAAGCACAGATACGCAGTATTTT.

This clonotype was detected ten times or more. The CDR3 loop reads CASSLRAGISTDTQYF. CDR3 coding DNA: TGTGCCAGCAGCTTAAGAGCGGGGATTAGCACAGATACGCAGTATTTT. The chain uses TRBV7-8 and TRBJ2-3; 7 positions match TRBD2. Germline V gene data show CDR1 as SGHVS and CDR2 as FQNEAQ. The trim removed 2 bases at V and 0 bases at J, leaving 5 bases unmatched. CDR3 length: 16 residues.

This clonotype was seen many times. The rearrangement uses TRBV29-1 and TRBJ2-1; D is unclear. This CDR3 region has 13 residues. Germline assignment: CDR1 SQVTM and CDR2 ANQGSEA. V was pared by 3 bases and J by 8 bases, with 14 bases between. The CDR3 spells CSVDTPPMDEQFF. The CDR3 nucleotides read TGCAGCGTTGACACACCACCTATGGATGAGCAGTTCTTC.

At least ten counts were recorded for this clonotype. In DNA form, the CDR3 reads TGTGCCAGCAGCAAAACTGGGTCGGATAATTCACCCCTCCACTTT. Amino acid sequence: CASSKTGSDNSPLHF. The chain combines TRBV7-3 with TRBJ1-6; no clear D gene. The CDR3 contains 15 residues. Germline V CDR1 and CDR2: SGHTA, FQGTGA. The V gene lost 5 bases and the J gene lost 5 bases, with 13 bases spanning the gap.

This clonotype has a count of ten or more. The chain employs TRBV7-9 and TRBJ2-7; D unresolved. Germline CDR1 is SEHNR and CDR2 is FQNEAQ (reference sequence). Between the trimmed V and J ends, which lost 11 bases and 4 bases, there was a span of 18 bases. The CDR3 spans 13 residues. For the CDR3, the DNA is TGTGCCGGTAACGAGGCACCTTTTTACGAGCAGTACTTC. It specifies CAGNEAPFYEQYF.

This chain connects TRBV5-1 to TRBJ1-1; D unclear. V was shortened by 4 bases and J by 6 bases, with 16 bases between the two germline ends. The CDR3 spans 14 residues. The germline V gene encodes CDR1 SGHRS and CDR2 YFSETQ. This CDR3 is CASSPREVGAEAFF. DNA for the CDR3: TGCGCCAGCAGCCCAAGGGAGGTGGGCGCTGAAGCTTTCTTT.